Here is one TCR beta chain with its context. This clonotype was observed once. Its recognized antigen is unknown. Base qualities were left out, and no much larger clone turns up one base away. One read amounts to weak evidence. This sample was taken from a study of tumor-infiltrating lymphocytes in glioblastoma multiforme (dated by TCRdb to 2016 to 2017). The study in broad terms: The study tested whether intratumoral genomic heterogeneity fosters TIL diversity by jointly investigating somatic mutations, TIL diversity and immune response activity. Here is what the overall study found, with its caveats: Generalizability was limited because only one glioblastoma patient was included in the TCR and somatic mutation analysis. RNA-based TCR sequencing may distort clone frequencies because T cells carry unequal numbers of TCR transcripts. T cells were not sorted into functional subsets, which the authors noted as a future improvement.

A modified ARM-PCR protocol with multiple V-beta primers and a C-beta primer was used to build TCRB libraries from RNA via three nested multiplex PCR rounds. ProtoScript II Reverse Transcriptase and a C-beta primer were used to synthesize TCRB-specific cDNA from roughly 0.5 ug total RNA. No unique molecular identifiers were described for the TCRB libraries. In the third PCR, barcodes and adapters were added over roughly 23 cycles with Deep VentR (exo-) polymerase, after which 250-500 bp bands were gel purified. TCRB libraries were sequenced with 250 bp paired-end reads on an Illumina HiSeq 2500. In the source study's methods: Trimmomatic was used to clean reads, FLASH to merge reads, MiGEC to assign V, D and J segments, and VDJtools to perform the analysis. Repertoire diversity was measured using the Shannon-Wiener diversity index, which was calculated with VDJtools. TCRdb reworked the public reads: Q25 trimming with fastp, MiXCR clone assembly, productive beta chains retained. Each CDR3 protein gets just one entry, which takes the most common genes and DNA from the rows behind it. The V and J calls and clone size come from TCRdb's table, not from the authors' own analysis. The table for this sample lists more than 10,000 distinct CDR3 sequences; approximately 71% of them were counted only once. Together, the top ten hold approximately 36% of the sample.

The AllPrep DNA/RNA mini kit was used to purify genomic DNA and total RNA at the same time from each of the roughly ten tumor samples. Every RNA sample had an OD 260/280 ratio above 1.9 and an RNA integrity number above 6.5. The CDR3, from cysteine to phenylalanine, totals 17 residues. The only DNA kept is the CDR3, 51 bases in frame from the first base. At the junction V is shortened by 4 bases and J by 1 base, with 20 bases in between. The germline V gene (reference sequence) provides CDR1 MNHNY and CDR2 SVGAGI. Material: brain tumor tissue. The sequence came from a male donor with glioblastoma. Here the chain combines TRBV6-6 and TRBJ2-7; the D gene cannot be named for sure. The CDR3 region reads CASSLDLVGLGSYEQYF. At the DNA level, the sequence is TGTGCCAGCAGTTTAGACCTAGTTGGTTTGGGGTCCTACGAGCAGTACTTC.